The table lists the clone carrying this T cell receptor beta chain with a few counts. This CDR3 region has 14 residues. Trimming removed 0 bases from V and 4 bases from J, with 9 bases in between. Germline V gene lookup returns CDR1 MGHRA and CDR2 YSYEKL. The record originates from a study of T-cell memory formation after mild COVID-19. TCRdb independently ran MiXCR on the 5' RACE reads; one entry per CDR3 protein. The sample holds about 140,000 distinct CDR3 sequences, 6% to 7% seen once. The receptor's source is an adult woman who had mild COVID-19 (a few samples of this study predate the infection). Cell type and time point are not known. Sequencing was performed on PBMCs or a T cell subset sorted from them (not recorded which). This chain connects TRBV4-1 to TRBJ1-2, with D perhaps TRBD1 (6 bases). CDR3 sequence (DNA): TGCGCCAGCAGCCAAGAAATAGGGGGCTATGGCTACACCTTC. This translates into CASSQEIGGYGYTF.